This T cell receptor beta chain was sequenced in a study of neoadjuvant nivolumab and ipilimumab in lung cancer. TCRdb's table, derived via immunoSEQ multiplex PCR, lists solely in-frame clones and lacks some. The repertoire holds some 18,000 clones, with 76% as singletons. V lost 8 bases to trimming and J lost 6 bases; unmatched junction nucleotides: 6. This CDR3 has 14 amino acids. Germline CDR1 MNHEY, CDR2 SMNVEV (reference sequence). The receptor's source is an adult with non-small cell lung cancer. The chain employs TRBV27 and TRBJ2-3, with 12 bases matching TRBD1. The specimen was tumor tissue, collected after neoadjuvant nivolumab, alone or with ipilimumab, at or shortly before surgery. For the CDR3, the DNA is TGTGCCAGCCAAGGGACAGGGGGCGTGGATACGCAGTATTTT. It yields the protein CASQGTGGVDTQYF.